These 7 T cell receptor beta chains share one sample of origin, sequenced in a study of CD8 T cells in ankylosing spondylitis. Study observations and caveats: Roughly eight highly homologous variants made up a TCR beta motif that seemed to typify ankylosing spondylitis blood.

These receptors' targets are unknown. TCRdb fed the 5' RACE reads into MiXCR, producing one record per CDR3 protein. Seen here are roughly 440,000 distinct CDR3 sequences, over 15% observed once, and the top ten hold 1%. Sequencing used blood, either unsorted or a sorted T cell fraction (not recorded which). These receptors originate from a male donor with ankylosing spondylitis.

This chain connects TRBV20-1 to TRBJ1-5; 8 bases are shared with TRBD1. The germline V gene has CDR1 DFQATT and CDR2 SNEGSKA (reference sequence). The CDR3 is 16 residues long. The trim removed 3 bases at V and 4 bases at J, leaving 11 bases unmatched. In DNA form, the CDR3 reads TGCAGTGCTAGGAGACAGGGGCTCGCAAGTAATCAGCCCCAGCATTTT. This gives the protein CSARRQGLASNQPQHF.

This clonotype was counted many times. This chain uses TRBV12-3 or TRBV12-4 with TRBJ2-3; 9 bases are a match to TRBD1. The CDR3 spans 15 residues. J was trimmed by 2 bases and V by 10 bases; bases with no gene match: 10. CDR3 sequence: CATRPGQGSTDTQYF. DNA for the CDR3: TGTGCCACCCGCCCCGGACAGGGGTCCACAGATACGCAGTATTTT.

This clonotype was counted a few times. V and J are TRBV20-1 and TRBJ1-1; TRBD1 agrees at 8 bases. The V segment lost 4 bases and the J segment 2 bases; nucleotides outside the gene matches: 6. The germline V gene encodes CDR1 DFQATT and CDR2 SNEGSKA (reference sequence). This CDR3 has 14 amino acids. The CDR3 DNA reads as TGCAGTGCTAATATCAGGGGGCAAAACACTGAAGCTTTCTTT. It translates to CSANIRGQNTEAFF.

This clonotype was picked up many times. The J gene is TRBJ2-6, the V gene TRBV7-8, with D hard to call. The CDR3 runs 16 residues. The V end lost 2 bases, the J end lost 0 bases, and 8 bases lay between the germline ends. Per the germline V gene, CDR1 is SGHVS and CDR2 is FQNEAQ. The CDR3: CASSLLRSSGANVLTF. The CDR3 bases are TGTGCCAGCAGCTTATTGCGTAGCTCTGGGGCCAACGTCCTGACTTTC. Based on the CDR3 plus reference TRBV7-8 and TRBJ2-6, the full variable domain is GAGVSQSPRYKVAKRGQDVALRCDPISGHVSLFWYQQALGQGPEFLTYFQNEAQLDKSGLPSDRFFAERPEGSVSTLKIQRTQQEDSAVYLCASSLLRSSGANVLTFGAGSRLTVL.

This clonotype has just a few counts. The chain combines TRBV12-3 or TRBV12-4 with TRBJ2-4; the match to TRBD1 covers 7 bases. This CDR3 is built from 17 residues. V dropped 5 bases and J dropped 2; count of bases not matched to a gene: 12. CDR3 in DNA: TGTGCCAGCAGTCCGGGACAGTCCTTATTAACCAAAAACATTCAGTACTTC. Its translation is CASSPGQSLLTKNIQYF.

V is TRBV7-2 and J is TRBJ2-6; no clear D. The V end was cut by 4 bases, the J end by 13 bases, with 11 bases between. Germline V gene sequence: CDR1 SGHTA, CDR2 FQGNSA. The CDR3 loop spans 12 amino acids. CDR3 sequence (DNA): TGTGCCAGCAGCTCAAGAAATCGGGTCCTGACTTTC. Translation gives CASSSRNRVLTF.

The J gene is TRBJ2-1, the V gene TRBV6-1, with TRBD2 identical over 7 bases. The ends lost 6 bases at V and 6 bases at J; junction bases unmatched: 14. The V gene's germline CDR1 is MNHNS and CDR2 SASEGT. This CDR3 is 16 amino acids long. The CDR3 sequence is CASSPGGRLLANEQFF. Here the CDR3 DNA reads TGTGCCAGCAGCCCGGGGGGACGCCTCCTGGCCAATGAGCAGTTCTTC.